Below are 14 T cell receptor beta chains sequenced from a single sample in a study of cytomegalovirus exposure and HLA in healthy donors. Clones were read by immunoSEQ multiplex PCR, and TCRdb kept only the in-frame ones, dropping some. The table shows roughly 180,000 clones, with around 86% occurring only once. Sequencing input: PBMCs. All receptors derive from a man aged 25-45 years in good health and CMV-seropositive.

This chain joins TRBV9 and TRBJ2-5; tentative D call: TRBD1 (6 bases). The CDR3 is 14 residues long. Germline V lookup: CDR1 SGDLS, CDR2 YYNGEE. Trimming cost V 2 bases and J 5 bases, with 13 bases left between them. In DNA, the CDR3 is TGTGCCAGCAGCGTTTGGGACACCCGGGAGACCCAGTACTTC. This translates into CASSVWDTRETQYF.

In its sample, this clone was seen once. The rearrangement links TRBV11-2 to TRBJ2-7; possibly TRBD1 for D (5 bases). There are 13 residues in the CDR3. Trimming removed 0 bases at V and 5 bases at J, with 8 bases between. Germline loops: CDR1 SGHAT, CDR2 FQNNGV. The CDR3 protein is CASSLERGDEQYF. DNA of the CDR3: TGTGCCAGCAGCTTAGAAAGGGGCGACGAGCAGTACTTC.

The chain joins TRBV27 to TRBJ1-1; unclear D gene. Germline CDR1 is MNHEY and CDR2 is SMNVEV (reference sequence). The V and J ends lost 5 bases and 0 bases respectively, with 10 bases between them. CDR3 length equals 14 residues. The CDR3 reads CASSIQRLNTEAFF. Here the CDR3 DNA reads TGTGCCAGCAGTATACAGAGGTTGAACACTGAAGCTTTCTTT.

This clone appeared a single time. The chain combines TRBV9 with TRBJ2-7; D possibly uses TRBD1 or TRBD2 (5 bases each). The CDR3 extends over 14 amino acids. Germline CDR1 reads SGDLS; CDR2 reads YYNGEE. V gave up 0 bases and J gave up 5 bases, with 12 bases separating them. CDR3 DNA: TGTGCCAGCAGCGTAGAGGGGAGTATCGACGAGCAGTACTTC. Translated: CASSVEGSIDEQYF.

The chain is built from TRBV29-1 and TRBJ2-2, with unresolved D. Looked up from germline, CDR1 is SQVTM and CDR2 is ANQGSEA. V lost 5 bases to trimming and J lost 1 base, with 8 bases between them. This CDR3 contains 13 residues. This CDR3 is CSVLTLNTGELFF. The CDR3 DNA follows: TGCAGCGTTTTGACCCTGAACACCGGGGAGCTGTTTTTT.

V and J are TRBV2 and TRBJ2-7; 13 bases map to TRBD2. The CDR3 contains 16 residues. The V and J ends lost 4 bases and 0 bases, in that order; junction bases with no gene match: 3. CDR1 SNHLY and CDR2 FYNNEI come from the germline V gene. The CDR3 is CASSGLAGGVSYEQYF. The DNA for the CDR3 is TGTGCCAGCAGTGGACTAGCGGGAGGTGTCTCCTACGAGCAGTACTTC.

The V call is TRBV5-1, the J call TRBJ1-6; TRBD1 is a possible D gene (5 bases). There are 16 residues in the CDR3. Germline loops: CDR1 SGHRS, CDR2 YFSETQ. V dropped 4 bases and J dropped 4 bases, with 15 bases sitting between them. Here the CDR3 DNA reads TGCGCCAGCAGCCCCGAACTGGCAGGGTATAATTCACCCCTCCACTTT. This sequence encodes CASSPELAGYNSPLHF.

The J gene is TRBJ2-7, the V gene TRBV6-1; 10 nucleotides agree with TRBD1. The length of the CDR3 is 14 residues. V shed 7 bases, J shed 3 bases, and the junction held 6 bases outside the gene matches. The germline gives CDR1 MNHNS, CDR2 SASEGT. CDR3 protein: CASITGTGVYEQYF. As DNA, the CDR3 is TGTGCCAGCATTACCGGGACAGGGGTCTACGAGCAGTACTTC.

The CDR3, as DNA: TGTGCCAGCGTAGGTAATCCGAACACTGAAGCTTTCTTT. Translation: CASVGNPNTEAFF. The chain carries TRBV13 and TRBJ1-1; D ambiguous. This CDR3 is 13 amino acids long. Germline V lookup: CDR1 PRHDT, CDR2 FYEKMQ (reference sequence). V was pared by 8 bases and J by 1 base, with 11 bases between.

This clone was detected only once. V and J are TRBV28 and TRBJ1-5, with a weak D call TRBD1 (5 bases). The CDR3 covers 12 residues. Per germline, CDR1 MDHEN and CDR2 SYDVKM. Trimming left V 4 bases short and J 6 bases short, with 7 bases between. DNA of the CDR3: TGTGCCAGCAGTTGGACATCTCAGCCCCAGCATTTT. Encoded protein: CASSWTSQPQHF.

This sequence joins TRBV6-5 and TRBJ2-2; D uncertain. CDR3 length equals 14 residues. V lost 5 bases and J lost 7, with 14 bases in between. The germline CDR1 and CDR2 sequences are MNHEY and SVGAGI. CDR3 amino acids: CASSAQVASGELFF. CDR3 nucleotide sequence: TGTGCCAGCAGTGCCCAGGTGGCCAGCGGGGAGCTGTTTTTT.

This clone has just one count. The V gene is TRBV20-1, the J gene TRBJ2-2; D uncertain. Trimming cost V 6 bases and J 7 bases, with 9 bases left between them. This CDR3 comprises 11 residues. Germline V gene sequence: CDR1 DFQATT, CDR2 SNEGSKA (reference sequence). The CDR3 region is CSAIGFGELFF. The CDR3 DNA is TGCAGTGCCATAGGGTTCGGGGAGCTGTTTTTT.

J is TRBJ1-1 and V is TRBV10-2, with D unclear. The germline V gene encodes CDR1 WSHSY and CDR2 SAAADI. The CDR3 length is 13 residues. V was clipped by 3 bases and J by 1 base, with 6 bases between them. In DNA form, the CDR3 reads TGCGCCAGCAGTGATTTACAGAACACTGAAGCTTTCTTT. Protein product: CASSDLQNTEAFF.

The V gene is TRBV4-2, the J gene TRBJ2-7; TRBD1 matches at 8 bases. This CDR3 is 15 amino acids long. The V segment lost 6 bases and the J segment 3 bases; nucleotides outside the gene matches: 10. Germline loops: CDR1 LGHNA, CDR2 YNFKEQ. The CDR3 here is CASSTTGGPLYEQYF. CDR3 DNA: TGTGCCAGCAGTACTACAGGGGGTCCTCTCTACGAGCAGTACTTC.